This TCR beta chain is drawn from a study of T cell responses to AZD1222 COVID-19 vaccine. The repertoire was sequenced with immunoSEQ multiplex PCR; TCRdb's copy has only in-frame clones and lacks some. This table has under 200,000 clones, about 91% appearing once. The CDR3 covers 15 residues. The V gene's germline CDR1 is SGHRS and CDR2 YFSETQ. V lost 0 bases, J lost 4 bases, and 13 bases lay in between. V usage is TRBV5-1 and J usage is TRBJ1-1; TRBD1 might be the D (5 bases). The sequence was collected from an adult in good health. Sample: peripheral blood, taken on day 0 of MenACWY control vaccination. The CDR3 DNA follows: TGCGCCAGCAGCTTGGAATCAGGGCTCACCACTGAAGCTTTCTTT. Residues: CASSLESGLTTEAFF.